This T cell receptor (beta chain) appears in the sequencing data of a study of blood T cell repertoires in COVID-19 (dated by TCRdb to 2019 to 2021). Regarding the complete study: The collaborator samples originated in the United States, Italy and Spain and spanned the acute and convalescent phases of COVID-19. HLA class I and class II types, where available, came from metadata supplied by the sample provider rather than from assay-based typing. A de-identified subject ID, COVID-19 status, age in years and sex were almost always included in the sample metadata. The prospective study material was composed of cDNA or gDNA derived from T cells, B-cell-depleted T cells, or PBMCs. The repertoires were released in a freely available public database meant as a resource for research on the immune response to SARS-CoV-2. Subjects who had been exposed to COVID-19, were actively infected with it, or had recovered from it provided the deeply sampled blood TCRbeta repertoires that made up the dataset. Samples were obtained from the ongoing ImmuneRACE study (first 160 participants) and from over 1,000 subjects provided by 6 global collaborators.

The collaborating institutions used their own protocols to collect whole blood in K2EDTA tubes. For TCRbeta analysis, collaborator samples were shipped as frozen whole blood, as isolated PBMCs, or as DNA extracted from either sample type. On the study overall, not on this receptor specifically: How much clinical and demographic metadata was included differed by source and by participant, and the metadata was provided uncurated.

In regard to this clone: Its antigen has not been determined. No base quality values were provided; no much bigger clone lies one nucleotide off.

From a lookup of the germline V gene, CDR1 and CDR2 are KGHSH and LQKENI. CDR3 length: 16 amino acids, cysteine to phenylalanine. Only CDR3 DNA remains: 48 bases, in frame from the first base. After removal of 0 bases from V and 5 bases from J, the junction retains 4 bases not matched to a gene. TCRbeta CDR3 regions were amplified from genomic DNA using the immunoSEQ Assay, a bias-controlled multiplex PCR. Under the source paper's analysis protocol: Within the assay, amplification of reference gene primers was used to estimate how many nucleated cells each sample contained. Sequence reads were collapsed and filtered to measure the absolute abundance of every unique TCRbeta CDR3 rearrangement. For each sample, productive Simpson clonality was calculated as the square root of Simpson's diversity index across productive rearrangements. TCRdb mirrors the immuneACCESS table, restricted to in-frame sequences. Some clones are absent from its copies; in checked studies, under half trace to an unresolved V gene, and the reason for the others is unknown. V and J calls plus clone size are reproduced from that table; the DNA served to infer D and trimming. The sample table lists about 360,000 clones, about 80% of them with a count of one. The top ten constitute 0.85% to 1.3% of the sample.

The sequenced material came from peripheral blood. The sequence is built from TRBV18 and TRBJ2-5, with 12 bases matching TRBD2. The TCR sequence derives from a human donor with acute or convalescent COVID-19. The donor label of this sample is uncertain. The nucleotide sequence is TGTGCCAGCTCACCACCGACTAGCGGGGGCTCGGAGACCCAGTACTTC. It encodes CASSPPTSGGSETQYF.